This T cell receptor beta chain was obtained from a study of T-cell reconstitution after alpha-beta-depleted transplantation in children. After removal of 6 bases from V and 8 bases from J, the junction contained 13 bases not matched to a gene. The CDR3 has 16 amino acids. The germline CDR1 and CDR2 sequences are SGHVS and FQNEAQ. Study-wide results and limits: Day-60 TCRbeta diversity that was high in some patients was derived from surviving recipient T cells and thymic progenitors. Reportedly, alpha-beta T cells present about two months post-transplant originated from several hundred expanded clones of graft origin. After one year, T-cell counts and TCRbeta diversity mostly came from new T cells.

Only a few counts were recorded for this clonotype. What it binds is not known. Molecular barcoding with unique molecular identifiers was used for the TCRbeta library. A single record per CDR3 protein comes from TCRdb applying MiXCR to the PCR reads. The sample consists of 610,000 or so distinct CDR3 sequences, 27% of them appearing once. The sequence was obtained from a boy younger than two with Wiskott-Aldrich syndrome, due to receive a stem cell transplant. The sequencing used PBMCs, collected before TCRalphabeta/CD19-depleted stem cell transplant. This sequence joins TRBV7-8 and TRBJ2-1; 10 bases match TRBD2. CDR3 sequence reads: CASRSSQGLAGDEQFF. As DNA, the CDR3 is TGTGCCAGCAGATCCTCACAGGGTCTAGCGGGAGATGAGCAGTTCTTC.